This TCR beta chain comes out of a study of T cell repertoires in cytomegalovirus infection. Study-wide context: Indicated by public TCR beta signatures were CMV infection and matching HLA type. General study findings and limits: What dominated the ex vivo response were HLA-C-restricted CMV-specific TCR beta clonotypes. Carriers of CMV plus the relevant HLA were identified by cumulative public TCR beta family frequency.

Via MiXCR, TCRdb re-called the reads, giving one row per CDR3 protein. This sample has some 400,000 distinct CDR3 sequences, with under 40% found just once. This clonotype was seen at least ten times. Its antigen remains unidentified. This CDR3 has 14 residues. Looked up from germline, CDR1 is SGHTA and CDR2 is FQGNSA. V lost 4 bases and J lost 1, with 10 bases in between. This TCR came from a human donor in good health (CMV status not recorded). Some clones in this sample may be carry-over from other donors' samples. The chain has TRBV7-2 and TRBJ1-2; D unclear. The sample consisted of PBMCs. CDR3 DNA sequence: TGTGCCAGCAGCTATAACCCCTTTAACTATGGCTACACCTTC. Amino acids: CASSYNPFNYGYTF. Combining the CDR3 with reference TRBV7-2 and TRBJ1-2 gives the whole variable domain GAGVSQSPSNKVTEKGKDVELRCDPISGHTALYWYRQSLGQGLEFLIYFQGNSAPDKSGLPSDRFSAERTGGSVSTLTIQRTQQEDSAVYLCASSYNPFNYGYTFGSGTRLTVV.